These T cell receptor beta chains were read from a single sample in a study of identical twins. TCRdb redid the calling of the 5' RACE reads with MiXCR, one entry per CDR3 protein. Of 430,000 or so distinct CDR3 sequences listed, 20% to 25% are singletons. These records were also assigned to another study, of T cells expressing NK-cell markers.

Material for sequencing was CD4+ T cells sorted from blood. The receptors originated from a woman aged 18-29 years in good health. Each CDR3 is given with its conserved first and last residue. Each record gives: J gene, clone size, V gene, D gene, CDR3 protein, CDR3 DNA. A D gene is named only where the DNA matches it firmly. Part of the rows lack a size; the others show once, few, many or a class for expanded clones.

J gene: TRBJ2-2; clone size: few; V gene: TRBV5-1; D gene: NA; CDR3 protein: CASSLQGSTGEMFF; CDR3 DNA: TGCGCCAGCAGTCTCCAGGGGAGCACCGGGGAAATGTTTTTT
J gene: TRBJ2-1; clone size: NA; V gene: TRBV6-5; D gene: NA; CDR3 protein: CASSYKGTSWFF; CDR3 DNA: TGTGCCAGCAGTTACAAGGGGACCTCATGGTTCTTC
J gene: TRBJ2-7; clone size: few; V gene: TRBV5-1; D gene: NA; CDR3 protein: CASSEDGRSYEQYF; CDR3 DNA: TGCGCCAGCAGCGAGGACGGTCGCTCCTACGAGCAGTACTTC
J gene: TRBJ2-2; clone size: NA; V gene: TRBV6-1; D gene: TRBD1; CDR3 protein: CASLSRTGLSGELFF; CDR3 DNA: TGTGCCAGCCTGAGTAGGACAGGGCTGAGCGGGGAGCTGTTTTTT
J gene: TRBJ2-2; clone size: NA; V gene: TRBV11-1; D gene: NA; CDR3 protein: CASSLLGKRFSNTGELFF; CDR3 DNA: TGTGCCAGCAGCTTATTGGGGAAAAGGTTCTCCAACACCGGGGAGCTGTTTTTT
J gene: TRBJ2-6; clone size: NA; V gene: TRBV9; D gene: TRBD1; CDR3 protein: CASSPRQGYTGANVLTF; CDR3 DNA: TGTGCCAGCAGCCCCCGACAGGGATACACTGGGGCCAACGTCCTGACTTTC
J gene: TRBJ1-2; clone size: few; V gene: TRBV18; D gene: NA; CDR3 protein: CASSSMGYYGYTF; CDR3 DNA: TGTGCCAGCTCATCTATGGGGTACTATGGCTACACCTTC
J gene: TRBJ1-2; clone size: NA; V gene: TRBV18; D gene: NA; CDR3 protein: CASSSQDYGYTF; CDR3 DNA: TGTGCCAGCTCATCACAGGACTATGGCTACACCTTC
J gene: TRBJ2-1; clone size: NA; V gene: TRBV3-1; D gene: NA; CDR3 protein: CASSRGVGAHSYNEQFF; CDR3 DNA: TGTGCCAGCAGCCGAGGCGTAGGGGCCCACTCCTACAATGAGCAGTTCTTC
J gene: TRBJ1-1; clone size: NA; V gene: TRBV20-1; D gene: NA; CDR3 protein: CSARVGANTEAFF; CDR3 DNA: TGCAGTGCTAGAGTGGGAGCGAACACTGAAGCTTTCTTT
J gene: TRBJ2-7; clone size: NA; V gene: TRBV7-7; D gene: NA; CDR3 protein: CASSPRLGGYEQYF; CDR3 DNA: TGTGCCAGCAGCCCAAGACTAGGAGGCTACGAGCAGTACTTC
J gene: TRBJ1-3; clone size: few; V gene: TRBV18; D gene: NA; CDR3 protein: CASSQSDFGSGNTIYF; CDR3 DNA: TGTGCCAGCTCACAATCTGATTTCGGAAGCGGAAACACCATATATTTT
J gene: TRBJ2-7; clone size: few; V gene: TRBV12-3/TRBV12-4; D gene: NA; CDR3 protein: CASGGQLGEQYF; CDR3 DNA: TGTGCCAGCGGAGGGCAGTTGGGAGAGCAGTACTTC
J gene: TRBJ2-3; clone size: few; V gene: TRBV12-3/TRBV12-4; D gene: TRBD1; CDR3 protein: CASRRTGASGTDTQYF; CDR3 DNA: TGTGCCAGCAGACGCACAGGGGCATCCGGCACAGATACGCAGTATTTT
J gene: TRBJ2-2; clone size: NA; V gene: TRBV20-1; D gene: TRBD1; CDR3 protein: CSARPGQARSGELFF; CDR3 DNA: TGCAGTGCTAGACCGGGACAGGCCCGCTCCGGGGAGCTGTTTTTT
J gene: TRBJ1-1; clone size: NA; V gene: TRBV6-2/TRBV6-3; D gene: NA; CDR3 protein: CASSYGGMGNTEAFF; CDR3 DNA: TGTGCCAGCAGTTATGGAGGGATGGGGAATACTGAAGCTTTCTTT
J gene: TRBJ2-5; clone size: few; V gene: TRBV7-3; D gene: TRBD1; CDR3 protein: CASSRQGNQETQYF; CDR3 DNA: TGTGCCAGCAGCCGACAGGGGAATCAAGAGACCCAGTACTTC
J gene: TRBJ2-3; clone size: NA; V gene: TRBV20-1; D gene: TRBD2; CDR3 protein: CSARRTSGGGLRGTDTQYF; CDR3 DNA: TGCAGTGCTAGACGAACTAGCGGGGGGGGCCTCCGGGGTACAGATACGCAGTATTTT
J gene: TRBJ2-4; clone size: NA; V gene: TRBV11-1; D gene: NA; CDR3 protein: CASSPRTLGAGAKNIQYF; CDR3 DNA: TGTGCCAGCAGCCCGAGGACCCTTGGGGCGGGGGCCAAAAACATTCAGTACTTC
J gene: TRBJ2-1; clone size: NA; V gene: TRBV15; D gene: TRBD1; CDR3 protein: CATSREVGQGYGEQFF; CDR3 DNA: TGTGCCACCAGCAGAGAAGTGGGACAGGGTTACGGTGAGCAGTTCTTC
J gene: TRBJ1-1; clone size: few; V gene: TRBV9; D gene: NA; CDR3 protein: CASSVTAFNTEAFF; CDR3 DNA: TGTGCCAGCAGCGTAACAGCGTTTAACACTGAAGCTTTCTTT